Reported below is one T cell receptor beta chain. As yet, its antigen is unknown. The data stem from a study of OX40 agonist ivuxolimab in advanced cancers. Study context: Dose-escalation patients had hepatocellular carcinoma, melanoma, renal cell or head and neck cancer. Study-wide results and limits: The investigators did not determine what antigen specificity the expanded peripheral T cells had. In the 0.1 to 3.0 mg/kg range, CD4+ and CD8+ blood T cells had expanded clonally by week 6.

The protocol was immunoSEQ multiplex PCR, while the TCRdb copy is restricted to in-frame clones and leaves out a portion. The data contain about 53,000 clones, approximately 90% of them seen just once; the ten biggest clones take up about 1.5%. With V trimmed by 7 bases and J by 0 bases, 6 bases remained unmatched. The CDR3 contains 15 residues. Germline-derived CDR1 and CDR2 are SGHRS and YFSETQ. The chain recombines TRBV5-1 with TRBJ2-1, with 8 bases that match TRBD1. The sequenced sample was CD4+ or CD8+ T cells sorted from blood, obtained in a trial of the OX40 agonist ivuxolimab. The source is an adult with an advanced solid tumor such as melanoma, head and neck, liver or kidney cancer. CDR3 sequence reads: CASRRTGSSYNEQFF. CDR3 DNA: TGCGCCAGCCGGAGGACAGGGAGCTCCTACAATGAGCAGTTCTTC. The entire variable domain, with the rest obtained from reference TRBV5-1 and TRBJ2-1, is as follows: KAGVTQTPRYLIKTRGQQVTLSCSPISGHRSVSWYQQTPGQGLQFLFEYFSETQRNKGNFPGRFSGRQFSNSRSEMNVSTLELGDSALYLCASRRTGSSYNEQFFGPGTRLTVL.